This T cell receptor beta chain was identified in a study of regulatory T cells in long-lasting Graves disease. Time point in this sample: newly diagnosed GD, antithyroid drugs for less than 3 months. From RNA extracted from PBMCs, the TCR library was made. HTBI primers from iRepertoire and Arm-PCR of CDR3 regions yielded the TCR beta libraries. In the original analysis: Under 75 TRBV and about 14 TRBJ segments were identified across samples. In TCRdb, the multiplex PCR reads were re-called with MiXCR into one record per CDR3 protein. The V and J calls were determined by TCRdb, not by the authors. This sample yields around 250,000 distinct CDR3 sequences, of which roughly 18% are seen a single time; approximately 15% belongs to the top ten. Study results and limitations: New patients shared over 800 public clonotypes, fewer than the approximately 3,000 shared by persistent patients. Preferential use of TRBV28, TRBJ1-2 and TRBJ2-5 was seen in persistent disease.

This clonotype was seen only a few times. The antigen is not known. This CDR3 has 12 amino acids. CDR1 is MNHEY, CDR2 SVGEGT, per germline. Trimming took 0 bases from V and 6 from J, leaving 5 bases between them. This same sample was also part of a study on T cells in Graves' hyperthyroidism and ophthalmopathy.

The TCR originated in a woman aged 25 to 45 with Graves disease. The specimen was peripheral blood mononuclear cells (PBMCs), collected at new diagnosis, from a patient treated with antithyroid drugs. The chain carries TRBV6-2 or TRBV6-3 and TRBJ1-1; D ambiguous. The CDR3 loop reads CASSYSAAEAFF. The CDR3 coding sequence is TGTGCCAGCAGTTACTCGGCCGCTGAAGCTTTCTTT.